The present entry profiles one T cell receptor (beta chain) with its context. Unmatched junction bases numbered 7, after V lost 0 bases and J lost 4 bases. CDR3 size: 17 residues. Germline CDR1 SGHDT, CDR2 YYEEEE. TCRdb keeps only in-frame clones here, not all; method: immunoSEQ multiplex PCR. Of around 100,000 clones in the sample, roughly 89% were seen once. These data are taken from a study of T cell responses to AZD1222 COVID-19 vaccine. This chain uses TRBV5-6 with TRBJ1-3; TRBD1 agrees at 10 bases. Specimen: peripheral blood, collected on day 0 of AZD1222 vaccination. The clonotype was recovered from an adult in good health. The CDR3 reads CASSLGGTGASGNTIYF. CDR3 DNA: TGTGCCAGCAGCTTGGGAGGGACAGGGGCATCCGGAAACACCATATATTTT.